This T cell receptor beta chain was captured by sequencing in a study of blood T cell repertoires in COVID-19 (dated by TCRdb to the early 2020s). Context from the whole study: Collaborator samples came from the United States, Italy and Spain and covered acute and convalescent phases of COVID-19. The repertoires were released in a freely available public database meant as a resource for research on the immune response to SARS-CoV-2. The prospective study material was composed of cDNA or gDNA derived from T cells, B-cell-depleted T cells, or PBMCs. The samples were drawn from the first 160 participants of the ongoing ImmuneRACE study and from 950 to 1,500 subjects provided by 6 global collaborators. Where HLA class I and class II types were available, the types were taken from metadata supplied by the sample provider, not from assay-based typing. The dataset comprised deeply sampled blood TCRbeta repertoires from subjects exposed to, actively infected with, or recovered from COVID-19. Sample metadata almost always included a de-identified subject ID, COVID-19 status, age in years and sex.

The sample holds one count of this clone. The target of this receptor is not known. Per-base quality was not reported, and no clone a single base away is much larger than it. Inclusive of the bounding cysteine and phenylalanine, the CDR3 is 16 residues long. Only the CDR3 DNA is retained, 48 bases long and in frame from the first base. CDR1 SGHNT and CDR2 YYREEE are derived from the germline V gene (reference sequence). For this chain, trimming is 0 bases at the V end and 1 base at the J end, and the number of junction bases without a gene match is 4. TCRbeta CDR3 regions were amplified from genomic DNA using the immunoSEQ Assay, a bias-controlled multiplex PCR. The paper's processing steps were these. Nucleated cell counts per sample were estimated from amplification of reference gene primers within the assay. To quantify the absolute abundance of each unique TCRbeta CDR3 rearrangement, sequence reads were collapsed and filtered. Productive Simpson clonality was computed per sample as the square root of Simpson's diversity index over productive rearrangements. TCRdb retrieved this table from immuneACCESS and kept in-frame rearrangements only. Not all clones are present; in checked studies, unresolved V genes account for under half, and no reason is known for the remainder. The DNA gave D and trimming, while V, J and clone size come from that table. This sample comprises approximately 300,000 clones, roughly 90% of them detected only once. The top ten hold approximately 18% of the sample.

Overall study outcomes, separate from this receptor: Clinical and demographic metadata were provided uncurated, with the amount varying by source and participant.

Enrolling through a virtual design, the prospective study's participants ranged in age from about 18 to 89 years and lived across some 22 United States geographic areas. To assign participants to cohorts, the prospective study relied on clinical history that participants themselves reported in a screening survey and a study questionnaire. Recovered participants in ImmuneRACE Cohort 3 were defined by two consecutive negative NP/OP PCR tests, clearance by a healthcare professional, or resolution of symptoms. In the prospective study, mobile phlebotomists collected whole blood, serum and a nasopharyngeal or oropharyngeal swab from each participant. Prospective study participants could optionally give additional blood draws and questionnaires over an approximately 2-month period. Prospective study blood samples were shipped either frozen or at room temperature before DNA extraction.

This chain joins TRBV5-4 to TRBJ2-5, and TRBD2 aligns with 9 junction nucleotides. What was sequenced was PBMCs or T cells enriched from blood (not recorded which). The TCR originated in a woman aged 25 to 45 who had recovered from COVID-19. The nucleotide sequence reads TGTGCCAGCAGCTTGGGAGCGGGGGGACTCCAAGAGACCCAGTACTTC. Translated, this gives CASSLGAGGLQETQYF.